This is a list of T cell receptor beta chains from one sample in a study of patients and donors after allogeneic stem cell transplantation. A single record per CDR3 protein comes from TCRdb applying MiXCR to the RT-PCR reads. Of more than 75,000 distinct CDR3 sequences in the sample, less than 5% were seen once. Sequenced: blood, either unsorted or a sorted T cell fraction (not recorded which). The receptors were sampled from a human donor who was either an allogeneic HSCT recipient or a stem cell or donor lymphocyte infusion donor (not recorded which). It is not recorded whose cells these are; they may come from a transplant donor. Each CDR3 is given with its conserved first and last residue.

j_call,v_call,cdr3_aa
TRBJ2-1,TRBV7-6,CASSRRGTGDRQFF
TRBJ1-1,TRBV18,CASSPPPVNTEAFF
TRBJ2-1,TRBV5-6,CASSFGLDSFPFF
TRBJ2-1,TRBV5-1,CASSLSGVGGYNEQFF
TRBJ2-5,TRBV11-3,CASSLAGAETQYF
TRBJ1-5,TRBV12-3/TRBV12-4,CASSSRQGGSQPQHF
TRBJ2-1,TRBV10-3,CAISGGMTGLDEQFF
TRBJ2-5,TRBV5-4,CASSLSAALETQYF
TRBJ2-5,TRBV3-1,CASSHGGRGETQYF
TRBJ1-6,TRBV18,CASSPDRGGPLHF
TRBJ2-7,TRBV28,CASRQYISSYEQYF
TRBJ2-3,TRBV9,CASSVGASGRKDTQYF
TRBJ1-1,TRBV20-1,CSASNRAGGRTAFF
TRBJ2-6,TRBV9,CASSLSSDSGANVLTF
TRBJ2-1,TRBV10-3,CAISERRERVNEQFF
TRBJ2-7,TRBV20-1,CSARVGAGANYEQYF
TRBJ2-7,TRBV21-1,CASSRCSTYEQYF
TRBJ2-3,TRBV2,CASGPSPGQGYRDTQYF
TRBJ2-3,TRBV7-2,CASSFRASGSADTQYF
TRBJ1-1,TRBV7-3,CASSFDSQNTEAFF
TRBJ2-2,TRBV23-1,CASSQSRARGFKNTGELFF
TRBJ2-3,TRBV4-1,CASSQVTTKVRGDTQYF
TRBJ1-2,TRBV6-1,CASSRALGDYGYTF